What follows describes a single T cell receptor beta chain. This entry comes from a study of control samples from healthy donors and cancer patients. With V trimmed by 1 base and J by 5 bases, 4 bases remained unmatched. The germline V gene encodes CDR1 SGHAT and CDR2 FQNNGV. This CDR3 region has 16 residues. Sequencing used immunoSEQ multiplex PCR; TCRdb keeps in-frame clones, though not all of them. Altogether 150,000 or so clones are present, 85% to 95% being singletons, with the ten largest covering about 5.6%. This clonotype originated in a man aged 35 to 55 in good health. Material: blood. The V gene is TRBV11-2, the J gene TRBJ2-2, with TRBD1 matching 10 bases. The CDR3 spells CASSLGGTGETGELFF. Written as DNA, the CDR3 is TGTGCCAGCAGCTTAGGGGGGACAGGGGAAACCGGGGAGCTGTTTTTT.